The entry below gives a single TCR beta chain sequence along with its context. Generated by immunoSEQ multiplex PCR, the TCRdb table keeps only in-frame clones and is missing some. The table includes about 56,000 clones, about 98% detected once. Germline CDR1 reads MGHRA; CDR2 reads YSYEKL. Trimming left V 0 bases short and J 2 bases short, with 13 bases between. The CDR3 runs 17 residues. This record comes from a study of siplizumab effects on memory and regulatory T cells. This receptor was identified in a human donor in good health. The chain links TRBV4-1 to TRBJ2-2; maybe TRBD2 (7 bases). Material: naive CD8+ T cells sorted from blood. CDR3 protein: CASSQERGRANTGELFF. CDR3 coding DNA: TGCGCCAGCAGCCAAGAAAGGGGGAGGGCAAACACCGGGGAGCTGTTTTTT.